Below are 30 T cell receptor beta chains sequenced from a single sample in a study of breast tumors, draining lymph nodes, adjacent tissues (dated by TCRdb to about 2016). The library was made by multiplex PCR. The listed sequencing device is Illumina HiSeq 2000. TCRdb passed the public sequencing reads through fastp at Q25 and MiXCR, retaining productive beta sequences. Rows with one shared CDR3 protein collapse into an entry with the most common genes and DNA. Recorded for this sample are 190,000 or so distinct CDR3 sequences; 30% to 40% of them occurred a single time. The top ten hold 4% to 5.5% of the sample. Lymph node samples were obtained from the axillary draining lymph nodes of breast cancer patients. Sequencing used axillary lymph node tissue. The source of these receptors is a female donor with breast cancer. Some clones in this sample may be carry-over from other donors' samples.

The CDR3 DNA reads TGCAGCGCAGGGCAGGGGAGCGAGACCCAGTACTTC. Its protein is CSAGQGSETQYF. The rearrangement uses TRBV29-1 and TRBJ2-7; TRBD1 is a possible D gene (6 bases). The J call is in doubt because the DNA end fits TRBJ2-5 better. CDR3 size: 12 residues. Looked up from germline, CDR1 is SQVTM and CDR2 is ANQGSEA.

This clonotype was found many times. The V call is TRBV7-2, the J call TRBJ2-7, with 7 bases identical to TRBD1. The germline CDR1 and CDR2 sequences are SGHTA and FQGNSA. Trimming cost V 0 bases and J 1 base; bases outside gene matches: 3. This CDR3 has 15 residues. CDR3 DNA: TGTGCCAGCAGCTTAGCGACAGGGTCTTCCTACGAGCAGTACTTC. Translating gives CASSLATGSSYEQYF.

This clonotype was found many times. The chain joins TRBV6-5 to TRBJ1-6; the D is unclear. Germline lookup yields CDR1 MNHEY and CDR2 SVGAGI. Trimming took 2 bases from V and 7 from J, leaving 18 bases between them. This CDR3 has 17 residues. Written as DNA, the CDR3 is TGTGCCAGCAGTTACAAAAGGGCTGATCTAGGGAATTCACCCCTCCACTTT. This encodes CASSYKRADLGNSPLHF.

The gene calls are TRBV20-1 and TRBJ1-6; 11 bases are a match to TRBD1. J gave up 19 bases and V 6 bases, and 11 bases lay outside the gene matches. Per germline, CDR1 DFQATT and CDR2 SNEGSKA (reference sequence). The CDR3 contains 12 residues. The DNA for the CDR3 is TGCAGTGCGTGGACAGGGGGCGGACTGGTTCACTTT. Translating it yields CSAWTGGGLVHF.

Only a few counts were recorded for this clonotype. The junction shows a germline mismatch at one end, possibly a read error. The rearrangement links TRBV7-2 to TRBJ1-6; 8 positions match TRBD1. The CDR3 extends over 16 amino acids. Germline CDR1 SGHTA, CDR2 FQGNSA. The CDR3 DNA sequence: TGTGCCAGCAGCTTAGCCCGCCCTGGACAGGGCTCACCCCTCCGCTTT. Its protein is CASSLARPGQGSPLRF.

This clonotype has at least ten counts. The V and J genes are TRBV24-1 and TRBJ2-5, with D maybe TRBD1 (6 bases). Germline assignment: CDR1 KGHDR and CDR2 SFDVKD. The CDR3 runs 14 residues. V lost 9 bases and J lost 5, with 18 bases in between. The CDR3 reads CATATGPGVETQYF. As DNA, the CDR3 is TGTGCCACCGCAACCGGTCCAGGGGTTGAGACCCAGTACTTC.

This clonotype was counted many times. The V call is TRBV11-2, the J call TRBJ2-3; no clear D gene. V was shortened by 3 bases and J by 6 bases, with 7 bases between the two germline ends. Per the germline V gene, CDR1 is SGHAT and CDR2 is FQNNGV. This CDR3 comprises 12 residues. This CDR3 is CASSFTGDTQYF. The CDR3 DNA sequence: TGTGCCAGCAGCTTCACGGGTGATACGCAGTATTTT.

V and J are TRBV24-1 and TRBJ1-5; possibly TRBD1 for D (6 bases). The V gene lost 5 bases and the J gene lost 6 bases, with 13 bases spanning the gap. This CDR3 contains 14 residues. The germline CDR1 and CDR2 sequences are KGHDR and SFDVKD. The CDR3 region is CATSVTGTSQPQHF. CDR3 sequence (DNA): TGTGCCACCAGTGTTACAGGGACCTCTCAGCCCCAGCATTTT.

This clonotype has at least ten counts. For the CDR3, the DNA is TGCAGTGCTACTTTACTAGCGGGGGGTGAGCAGTTCTTC. This translates into CSATLLAGGEQFF. This chain uses TRBV20-1 with TRBJ2-1, with 12 bases that match TRBD2. The germline CDR1 and CDR2 sequences are DFQATT and SNEGSKA (reference sequence). CDR3 length: 13 amino acids. Trimming took 4 bases from V and 9 from J; bases not matched to a gene: 4.

This clonotype has at least ten counts. The chain joins TRBV20-1 to TRBJ1-3, with D unclear. Per germline, CDR1 DFQATT and CDR2 SNEGSKA (reference sequence). This CDR3 spans 14 amino acids. Trimming removed 6 bases at V and 0 bases at J, with 12 bases between. The CDR3 nucleotides are TGCAGTGCCCCAAACAGAGGCTCTGGAAACACCATATATTTT. It is translated as CSAPNRGSGNTIYF.

Turning to this clonotype: The junction departs from germline at one end; a sequencing error may be responsible. CDR3 DNA: TGTGCCAGCAGTCGGTCCTGCAATGAGCAGTTCTTC. Protein product: CASSRSCNEQFF. The gene calls are TRBV6-2 or TRBV6-3 and TRBJ2-1, with unresolved D. The CDR3 extends over 12 amino acids. Germline values: CDR1 MNHEY, CDR2 SVGEGT.

Of note for this clonotype: A single base separates this from a much larger clone, so it may be a read error. The chain combines TRBV4-1 with TRBJ1-3; 10 bases fit TRBD1. With 7 bases clipped from V and 2 bases from J, the junction kept 8 bases outside the gene matches. Looked up from germline, CDR1 is MGHRA and CDR2 is YSYEKL. The CDR3 totals 16 residues. The CDR3 nucleotides are TGCGCCAGCAACCCTACAGACAGGGGGCCTGGAAACACCATATATTTT. This sequence encodes CASNPTDRGPGNTIYF.

This chain links TRBV18 with TRBJ2-7; D assignment may be TRBD1 or TRBD2 (5 bases each). V was shortened by 3 bases and J by 6 bases, with 18 bases between the two germline ends. Germline values: CDR1 KGHSH, CDR2 LQKENI. This CDR3 is built from 15 residues. The CDR3 DNA is TGTGCCAGCTCACCCGAATCCCAGGGAGTCGGCGAGCAGTACTTC. This translates into CASSPESQGVGEQYF.

This clonotype came up many times. This rearrangement joins TRBV20-1 to TRBJ2-7; 9 nucleotides align to TRBD1. CDR3 size: 15 residues. J lost 4 bases, V lost 6 bases, and 13 bases had no gene match. Germline-derived CDR1 and CDR2 are DFQATT and SNEGSKA (reference sequence). The CDR3 DNA reads TGCAGTGCAAACAGACAGGGGGGCGGAGGATACGAGCAGTACTTC. Amino acids: CSANRQGGGGYEQYF.

This clonotype was counted between two and nine times. A much larger clone differs from this one at a single base, so this may be a read error. This chain connects TRBV6-6 to TRBJ2-5; D call uncertain. V shed 7 bases and J shed 5 bases, with 14 bases lying between them. Looked up from germline, CDR1 is MNHNY and CDR2 is SVGAGI (reference sequence). The CDR3 loop spans 13 amino acids. The CDR3 is CASIAARRETQYF. For the CDR3, the DNA is TGTGCCAGCATAGCCGCCCGAAGGGAGACCCAGTACTTC.

This clonotype was picked up a small number of times. A much larger clonotype is one base distant, so this may be a read error. The J gene is TRBJ2-1, the V gene TRBV7-2; the D is unclear. CDR1 SGHTA and CDR2 FQGNSA come from the germline V gene. The CDR3 consists of 15 residues. The CDR3 sequence is CASSLAVSTSYEQLF. The CDR3, as DNA: TGTGCCAGCAGCTTAGCGGTTTCTACGAGTTATGAGCAGCTCTTC. The full variable domain, rest sourced from reference TRBV7-2 and TRBJ2-1, is GAGVSQSPSNKVTEKGKDVELRCDPISGHTALYWYRQSLGQGLEFLIYFQGNSAPDKSGLPSDRFSAERTGGSVSTLTIQRTQQEDSAVYLCASSLAVSTSYEQLFGPGTRLTVL.

This rearrangement joins TRBV19 to TRBJ1-1; D possibly corresponds to TRBD1 (6 bases). Germline V gene data show CDR1 as LNHDA and CDR2 as SQIVND (reference sequence). The CDR3 is 13 residues long. The CDR3 nucleotides are TGTGGGGCCGGGGGCAACCTGAACACTGAAGCTTTCTTT. It codes for CGAGGNLNTEAFF.

This chain connects TRBV20-1 to TRBJ2-2; D remains unclear. The CDR3 runs 10 residues. Germline V gene lookup returns CDR1 DFQATT and CDR2 SNEGSKA (reference sequence). V lost 3 bases to trimming and J lost 6 bases, with 2 bases between them. The CDR3 DNA reads as TGCAGTGCTAGGGCCGGGGAGCTGTTTTTT. It is translated as CSARAGELFF.

This clonotype was seen a handful of times. A read error is possible here, since a much larger clone lies one base away. The V call is TRBV20-1, the J call TRBJ2-7; D unclear. Deletions cut 6 bases from V and 2 bases from J, with 11 bases between. Germline values: CDR1 DFQATT, CDR2 SNEGSKA (reference sequence). There are 12 residues in the CDR3. The CDR3 coding sequence is TGCAGTGCCACCCTCAACCCCTACGAGCAGTACTTC. It yields the protein CSATLNPYEQYF.

This clonotype appeared many times. Its ends do not fully match the called genes, so a read error is possible. The chain employs TRBV20-1 and TRBJ1-5; D gene ambiguous. Germline V lookup: CDR1 DFQATT, CDR2 SNEGSKA (reference sequence). CDR3 length: 15 amino acids. The DNA for the CDR3 is TGCAGTGCTAGCCCATCGCGGCAGAACAATCAACCCCAGCATTTT. It translates to CSASPSRQNNQPQHF.

This clonotype was counted many times. The chain couples TRBV5-1 to TRBJ2-5; the match to TRBD2 covers 9 bases. The germline gives CDR1 SGHRS, CDR2 YFSETQ. The CDR3 loop spans 15 amino acids. Unmatched junction bases numbered 7, after V lost 6 bases and J lost 1 base. The CDR3 protein is CASTRAGGPQETQYF. CDR3 bases: TGCGCCAGCACGCGGGCGGGAGGGCCCCAAGAGACCCAGTACTTC.

This clonotype was observed at least ten times. The chain uses TRBV2 and TRBJ2-2; maybe TRBD2 (5 bases). The V gene lost 6 bases and the J gene lost 2 bases, with 13 bases spanning the gap. Germline CDR1 is SNHLY and CDR2 is FYNNEI. This CDR3 has 15 residues. The CDR3 coding sequence is TGTGCCAGCAGGCTTCGGGCGGGTAACACCGGGGAGCTGTTTTTT. This sequence encodes CASRLRAGNTGELFF.

The CDR3 DNA is TGCAGCGTTGAAGGATGGGGGGGAGTCCCCTATACGCAGTATTTT. Residues: CSVEGWGGVPYTQYF. This sequence joins TRBV29-1 and TRBJ2-3; 7 nucleotides agree with TRBD2. V was clipped by 1 base and J by 7 bases; unmatched bases: 11. The germline V gene has CDR1 SQVTM and CDR2 ANQGSEA. The CDR3 sequence is 15 residues long.

Of note for this clonotype: One end of the junction varies from germline; a read error may be responsible. V is TRBV5-5 and J is TRBJ2-2; possibly TRBD1 or TRBD2 for D (5 bases each). CDR3 length: 15 residues. CDR1 is SGHKS, CDR2 YYEKEE, per germline (reference sequence). The chain's CDR3 is CVSSSGLTNTGELFF. Here the CDR3 DNA reads TGTGTCAGCAGCTCGGGGCTGACGAACACCGGGGAGCTGTTTTTT.

This chain links TRBV5-1 with TRBJ2-3; D remains ambiguous. The CDR3 contains 13 residues. The V gene's germline CDR1 is SGHRS and CDR2 YFSETQ. V was pared by 2 bases and J by 2 bases, with 6 bases between. CDR3: CASSFTDTDTQYF. CDR3 bases: TGCGCCAGCAGCTTTACCGACACAGATACGCAGTATTTT.

This clonotype was seen ten or more times. J is TRBJ2-1 and V is TRBV19; 11 bases align to TRBD2. The J segment lost 9 bases and the V segment lost 3 bases, leaving 7 bases of the junction unmatched. CDR1 and CDR2 from the germline V gene are LNHDA and SQIVND (reference sequence). This CDR3 has 15 residues. CDR3 bases: TGTGCCAGTAGTATCATAGCGGGAGGGCAGGGTGAGCAGTTCTTC. Protein sequence: CASSIIAGGQGEQFF.

This clonotype has ten or more counts. As DNA, the CDR3 is TGTGCCAGCAGTAATAACAGGGACGGCTACACCTTC. Translation gives CASSNNRDGYTF. This chain joins TRBV6-6 and TRBJ1-2; D may be TRBD1 (6 bases). The germline V gene encodes CDR1 MNHNY and CDR2 SVGAGI (reference sequence). This CDR3 contains 12 residues. With 5 bases removed from V and 8 bases from J, the gap between germline ends came to 12 bases.

This clonotype has ten or more counts. The chain combines TRBV6-2 or TRBV6-3 with TRBJ1-6; 9 bases are a match to TRBD1. The CDR3 is 15 amino acids. The V gene end was trimmed by 6 bases and the J gene end by 10 bases; junction bases not matched to a gene: 10. Germline-derived CDR1 and CDR2 are MNHEY and SVGEGT. The CDR3 DNA reads as TGTGCCAGCAGCCACGGGGGACAGGGAGACTCACCCCTCCACTTT. This codes for CASSHGGQGDSPLHF.

This clonotype was recorded many times. The chain uses TRBV20-1 and TRBJ2-2; D gene uncertain. Trimming shortened V by 3 bases and J by 4 bases, and 12 bases separated the two germline ends. This CDR3 spans 14 amino acids. Looked up from germline, CDR1 is DFQATT and CDR2 is SNEGSKA (reference sequence). CDR3 residues: CSARKESSTGELFF. CDR3 sequence (DNA): TGCAGTGCTAGGAAGGAGTCGAGCACCGGGGAGCTGTTTTTT.

This clonotype is termed medium-sized. This chain links TRBV24-1 with TRBJ2-5, with 10 bases matching TRBD2. Germline-derived CDR1 and CDR2 are KGHDR and SFDVKD. V shed 5 bases, J shed 4 bases, and the junction held 0 bases outside the gene matches. The CDR3 sequence is 13 residues long. The CDR3 region has the DNA TGTGCCACCAGTGGACTAGCGGGAGAGACCCAGTACTTC. Residues: CATSGLAGETQYF.